This T cell receptor beta chain was profiled in a study of immune evolution from preneoplasia to lung adenocarcinoma. Study overall: HLA loss of heterozygosity: around 6.5% AIS, about 15% MIA, around 35% ADC, none AAH.

Points on this clone: Antigen specificity is unknown.

Only in-frame clones appear in the TCRdb table, and some are missing; sequencing was by immunoSEQ multiplex PCR. Of just under 2,500 clones listed, about 85% are singletons. The CDR3 totals 16 residues. Trimming cost V 3 bases and J 1 base, with 14 bases left between them. Germline CDR1 LNHDA, CDR2 SQIVND (reference sequence). Regarding the study as a whole: Top clone frequencies peaked in normal lung, apparently declining through invasive adenocarcinoma. Normal lung had highest clonality; later lesions appeared denser, more diverse.

This TCR was sampled from a person aged 60-79 years with invasive lung adenocarcinoma. This sequence joins TRBV19 and TRBJ2-3, with D possibly being TRBD1 (6 bases). Input material: FFPE invasive lung adenocarcinoma tissue. CDR3 loop: CASSMVQGSGTDTQYF. In DNA form, the CDR3 reads TGTGCCAGTAGTATGGTTCAGGGGTCGGGCACAGATACGCAGTATTTT.